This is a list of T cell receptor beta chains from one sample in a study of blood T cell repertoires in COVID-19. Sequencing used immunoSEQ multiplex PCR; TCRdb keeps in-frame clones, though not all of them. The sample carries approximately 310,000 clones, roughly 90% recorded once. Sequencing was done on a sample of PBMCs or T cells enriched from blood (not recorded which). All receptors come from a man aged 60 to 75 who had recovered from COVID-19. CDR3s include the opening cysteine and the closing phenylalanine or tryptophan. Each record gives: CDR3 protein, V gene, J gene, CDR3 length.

CDR3aa: CASSLGGGRSNEKLFF; v_gene: TRBV5-4; j_gene: TRBJ1-4; len: 16
CDR3aa: CSASHPGFEQYF; v_gene: TRBV20-1; j_gene: TRBJ2-7; len: 12
CDR3aa: CASSGSGQYNEQFF; v_gene: TRBV10-1; j_gene: TRBJ2-1; len: 14
CDR3aa: CATYMRVGRIDEQFF; v_gene: TRBV19; j_gene: TRBJ2-1; len: 15
CDR3aa: CASSGLVSQREPTYNEQFF; v_gene: TRBV2; j_gene: TRBJ2-1; len: 19
CDR3aa: CASSLVNRGQGYGYTF; v_gene: TRBV5-5; j_gene: TRBJ1-2; len: 16
CDR3aa: CAISELDGRDTQYF; v_gene: TRBV10-3; j_gene: TRBJ2-3; len: 14
CDR3aa: CATSRSTGTGDTIYF; v_gene: TRBV15; j_gene: TRBJ1-3; len: 15
CDR3aa: CASSYRNTDTQYF; v_gene: TRBV7-9; j_gene: TRBJ2-3; len: 13
CDR3aa: CASSSGQANEKLFF; v_gene: TRBV5-1; j_gene: TRBJ1-4; len: 14
CDR3aa: CASSSTSDYNEQFF; v_gene: TRBV5-1; j_gene: TRBJ2-1; len: 14
CDR3aa: CASSLEGAAGYTF; v_gene: TRBV12-3/TRBV12-4; j_gene: TRBJ1-2; len: 13
CDR3aa: CASSSMAGGSSQYF; v_gene: TRBV27; j_gene: TRBJ2-5; len: 14
CDR3aa: CASSPSLAGGSYNEQFF; v_gene: TRBV18; j_gene: TRBJ2-1; len: 17
CDR3aa: CASSRTGTTYNEQFF; v_gene: TRBV5-5; j_gene: TRBJ2-1; len: 15
CDR3aa: CASSLSGTRETQYF; v_gene: TRBV7-2; j_gene: TRBJ2-5; len: 14
CDR3aa: CASSIHRGGGYNEQFF; v_gene: TRBV11-1; j_gene: TRBJ2-1; len: 16
CDR3aa: CATSSAGEETQYF; v_gene: TRBV24-1; j_gene: TRBJ2-5; len: 13